The source of this T cell receptor beta chain is a study of regulatory T cells in long-lasting Graves disease. The study, taken as a whole, reports: Persistent cases favored TRBV28, TRBJ1-2 and TRBJ2-5.

This CDR3 is built from 12 residues. V lost 4 bases to trimming and J lost 7 bases, with 10 bases between them. Germline values: CDR1 SGHRS, CDR2 YFSETQ. This clonotype was seen ten or more times. Its specificity is unknown. According to the study, TCR beta libraries were built with iRepertoire HTBI primers and CDR3-region Arm-PCR. Via MiXCR, TCRdb re-called the multiplex PCR reads, giving one row per CDR3 protein. Of 530,000 or so distinct CDR3 sequences listed, 13% are singletons. Time point here: newly diagnosed GD, antithyroid drugs for less than 3 months. The TCR library was made from RNA that had been extracted from PBMCs in TRIzol. The sample was also reused in another study, on T cells in Graves' hyperthyroidism and ophthalmopathy. That source reports: When the TCR CDR3 underwent first-round RT-PCR, the HTBI primer set was used.

The rearrangement links TRBV5-1 to TRBJ2-3; D unclear. Specimen: peripheral blood mononuclear cells (PBMCs), collected at new diagnosis, from a patient treated with antithyroid drugs. This TCR derives from a man aged 25 to 40 with Graves disease. CDR3 sequence: CASSPLGNTQYF. CDR3 nucleotides: TGCGCCAGCAGCCCGCTAGGAAATACGCAGTATTTT. Drawing the rest from reference TRBV5-1 and TRBJ2-3, the complete variable domain is KAGVTQTPRYLIKTRGQQVTLSCSPISGHRSVSWYQQTPGQGLQFLFEYFSETQRNKGNFPGRFSGRQFSNSRSEMNVSTLELGDSALYLCASSPLGNTQYFGPGTRLTVL.